Each of the 21 T cell receptor beta chains below was sequenced from the same sample in a study of CXCR3-negative and CXCR3-positive naive CD8 T cells. General observations from the study: The TRB CDR3s that CXCR3-positive naive cells carried were more hydrophobic than those of CXCR3-negative naive cells.

With UMI labels, 5' RACE was used to prepare the TRB cDNA libraries. From the 5' RACE reads, TCRdb lists one entry per CDR3 protein and no DNA. The sample data list over 150,000 distinct CDR3 sequences. The antigens of these receptors remain unknown. Source material: naive CXCR3+ CD8+ T cells from blood. As for subset: CD45RO-CCR7+CD27+CD95- naive CD8+ T cells expressing CXCR3 (TNR3+). These receptors were collected from a human donor in good health. Some clones in this sample may be carry-over from other donors' samples.

This rearrangement joins TRBV6-6 to TRBJ2-5. This CDR3 is built from 16 residues. Germline CDR1 and CDR2: MNHNY and SVGAGI (reference sequence). The CDR3 here is CASSYSDGSSGETQYF.

The chain couples TRBV3-1 to TRBJ2-1; there is no DNA to check the TCRdb D call of TRBD2. This CDR3 contains 12 residues. Germline values: CDR1 LGHDT, CDR2 YNNKEL (reference sequence). CDR3 protein: CASSQLAHEQFF.

The chain employs TRBV28 and TRBJ2-2. The CDR3 has 18 amino acids. Germline CDR1 is MDHEN and CDR2 is SYDVKM. CDR3 loop: CASSLSLAVLGNTGELFF.

The chain joins TRBV29-1 to TRBJ1-1. In germline, CDR1 is SQVTM, CDR2 ANQGSEA. The CDR3 length is 14 residues. CDR3 residues: CSVEVLERDTEAFF.

This chain joins TRBV28 and TRBJ2-1. In germline, CDR1 is MDHEN, CDR2 SYDVKM. The CDR3 extends over 16 amino acids. The CDR3 sequence: CARMKFGRSSYNEQFF. The full variable domain, rest sourced from reference TRBV28 and TRBJ2-1, is DVKVTQSSRYLVKRTGEKVFLECVQDMDHENMFWYRQDPGLGLRLIYFSYDVKMKEKGDIPEGYSVSREKKERFSLILESASTNQTSMYLCARMKFGRSSYNEQFFGPGTRLTVL.

J is TRBJ2-7 and V is TRBV6-5; TCRdb's assignment of TRBD1 cannot be checked, as there is no DNA. This CDR3 has 13 residues. The germline CDR1 and CDR2 sequences are MNHEY and SVGAGI. Here the CDR3 reads CASSYSRTGDQYF.

The chain links TRBV7-8 to TRBJ2-7; TCRdb's D call, TRBD1, is unchecked because there is no DNA. This CDR3 region has 14 residues. Germline V gene data show CDR1 as SGHVS and CDR2 as FQNEAQ. CDR3 in amino acids: CASSPVDRSYEQYF.

The chain joins TRBV5-1 to TRBJ2-1; the TCRdb call, TRBD2, lacks DNA for checking. The CDR3 covers 16 residues. Germline lookup yields CDR1 SGHRS and CDR2 YFSETQ. Here the CDR3 reads CASSPLASRPHNEQFF. The variable domain in full, with the rest retrieved from reference TRBV5-1 and TRBJ2-1, is KAGVTQTPRYLIKTRGQQVTLSCSPISGHRSVSWYQQTPGQGLQFLFEYFSETQRNKGNFPGRFSGRQFSNSRSEMNVSTLELGDSALYLCASSPLASRPHNEQFFGPGTRLTVL.

CDR3: CASSLLGAYEQYF. This rearrangement joins TRBV28 to TRBJ2-7; TCRdb names TRBD1, which stays unverified in the absence of DNA. This CDR3 region has 13 residues. Per germline, CDR1 MDHEN and CDR2 SYDVKM.

V is TRBV9 and J is TRBJ2-3; TCRdb proposes TRBD2, but this gene call is untestable without DNA. CDR3 length: 17 amino acids. The germline CDR1 and CDR2 sequences are SGDLS and YYNGEE. CDR3 region: CASSVDRRTSGTDTQYF.

This chain joins TRBV29-1 and TRBJ2-5; TCRdb selects TRBD2, and the lack of DNA leaves this call unchecked. In germline, CDR1 is SQVTM, CDR2 ANQGSEA. This CDR3 is built from 14 residues. CDR3 sequence reads: CSVEGLNVQETQYF.

V is TRBV2 and J is TRBJ2-5; TCRdb names TRBD1, which stays unverified in the absence of DNA. The CDR3 loop spans 14 amino acids. Germline assignment: CDR1 SNHLY and CDR2 FYNNEI. The CDR3 loop reads CASSESGPQETQYF.

The chain employs TRBV27 and TRBJ1-1; TCRdb selects TRBD1, and the lack of DNA leaves this call unchecked. The CDR3 is made up of 14 amino acids. Germline values: CDR1 MNHEY, CDR2 SMNVEV (reference sequence). The CDR3 region is CASRGQGWDTEAFF.

The chain links TRBV28 to TRBJ1-1; there is no DNA to check the TCRdb D call of TRBD1. The germline CDR1 and CDR2 sequences are MDHEN and SYDVKM. The CDR3 loop spans 13 amino acids. The CDR3 sequence is CASSLGGRTEAFF. Complete variable domain (other parts from reference TRBV28 and TRBJ1-1): DVKVTQSSRYLVKRTGEKVFLECVQDMDHENMFWYRQDPGLGLRLIYFSYDVKMKEKGDIPEGYSVSREKKERFSLILESASTNQTSMYLCASSLGGRTEAFFGQGTRLTVV.

The V call is TRBV25-1, the J call TRBJ2-5; there is no DNA to check the TCRdb D call of TRBD1. This CDR3 contains 13 residues. Germline-derived CDR1 and CDR2 are MGHDK and SYGVNS. The CDR3 reads CASSEWAGETQYF.

The gene calls are TRBV29-1 and TRBJ2-7; the D call of TRBD1 rests on TCRdb alone, since no DNA is present to check it. This CDR3 region has 13 residues. Germline CDR1 SQVTM, CDR2 ANQGSEA. CDR3 loop: CSVEGTGFDEQYF.

The gene calls are TRBV15 and TRBJ2-1; TCRdb designates TRBD1, a call that cannot be tested without DNA. Germline assignment: CDR1 LNHNV and CDR2 YYDKDF (reference sequence). The CDR3 spans 16 residues. CDR3 in amino acids: CATSISRDRVDNEQFF. The whole variable domain, remainder taken from reference TRBV15 and TRBJ2-1, is DAMVIQNPRYQVTQFGKPVTLSCSQTLNHNVMYWYQQKSSQAPKLLFHYYDKDFNNEADTPDNFQSRRPNTSFCFLDIRSPGLGDTAMYLCATSISRDRVDNEQFFGPGTRLTVL.

V is TRBV7-9 and J is TRBJ2-5; the TCRdb D gene call, TRBD1, has no DNA to confirm it. Germline lookup yields CDR1 SEHNR and CDR2 FQNEAQ (reference sequence). The CDR3 covers 15 residues. The CDR3 sequence is CASSRTTGAQETQYF. The full variable domain, completed using reference TRBV7-9 and TRBJ2-5, is DTGVSQNPRHKITKRGQNVTFRCDPISEHNRLYWYRQTLGQGPEFLTYFQNEAQLEKSRLLSDRFSAERPKGSFSTLEIQRTEQGDSAMYLCASSRTTGAQETQYFGPGTRLLVL.

V usage is TRBV4-1 and J usage is TRBJ1-5. The CDR3 length is 15 residues. Germline loops: CDR1 MGHRA, CDR2 YSYEKL. The CDR3 reads CASSQGPGGNQPQHF.

The chain links TRBV5-1 to TRBJ2-7; TCRdb calls TRBD1, which cannot be checked without DNA. Germline CDR1 reads SGHRS; CDR2 reads YFSETQ. The CDR3 runs to 15 residues. CDR3 sequence reads: CASSLSQGQRYEQYF.

This chain joins TRBV9 and TRBJ1-1. Germline lookup yields CDR1 SGDLS and CDR2 YYNGEE. The CDR3 contains 13 residues. CDR3 amino acids: CPSSSGGDTEAFF.